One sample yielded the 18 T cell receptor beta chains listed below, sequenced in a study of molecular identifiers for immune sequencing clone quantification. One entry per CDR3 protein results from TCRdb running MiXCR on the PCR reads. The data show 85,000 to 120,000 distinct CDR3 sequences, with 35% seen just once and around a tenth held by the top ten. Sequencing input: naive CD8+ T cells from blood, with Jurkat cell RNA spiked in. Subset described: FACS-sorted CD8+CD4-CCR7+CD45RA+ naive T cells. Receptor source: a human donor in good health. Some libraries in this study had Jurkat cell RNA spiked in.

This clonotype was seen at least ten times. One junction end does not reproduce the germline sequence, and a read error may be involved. The CDR3 DNA sequence: TGTGCCAGCAGCAAAGACAGGGGGTACGAGCAGTACTTC. It is translated as CASSKDRGYEQYF. V is TRBV4-2 and J is TRBJ2-7, with TRBD1 identical over 9 bases. The germline V gene encodes CDR1 LGHNA and CDR2 YNFKEQ. This CDR3 region has 13 residues.

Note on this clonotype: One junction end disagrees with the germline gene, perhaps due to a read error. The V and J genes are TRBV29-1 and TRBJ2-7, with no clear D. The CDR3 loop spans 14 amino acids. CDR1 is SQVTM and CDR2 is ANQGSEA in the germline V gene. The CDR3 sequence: CSVEISSRSYELYF. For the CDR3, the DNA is TGCAGCGTTGAAATTTCCAGCCGATCCTACGAGCTGTACTTC.

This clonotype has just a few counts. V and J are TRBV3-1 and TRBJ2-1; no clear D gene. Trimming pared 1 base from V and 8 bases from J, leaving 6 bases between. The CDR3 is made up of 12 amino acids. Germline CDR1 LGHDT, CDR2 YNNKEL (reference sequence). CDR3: CASSQGGHEQFF. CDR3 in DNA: TGTGCCAGCAGCCAAGGCGGTCATGAGCAGTTCTTC.

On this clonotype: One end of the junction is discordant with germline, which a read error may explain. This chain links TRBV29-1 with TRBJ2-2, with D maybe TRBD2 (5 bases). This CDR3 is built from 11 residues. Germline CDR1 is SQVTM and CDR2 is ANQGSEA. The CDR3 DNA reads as TGCAGCGTTGCCTCGGCCGGGGAGCCGTTTTTT. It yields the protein CSVASAGEPFF.

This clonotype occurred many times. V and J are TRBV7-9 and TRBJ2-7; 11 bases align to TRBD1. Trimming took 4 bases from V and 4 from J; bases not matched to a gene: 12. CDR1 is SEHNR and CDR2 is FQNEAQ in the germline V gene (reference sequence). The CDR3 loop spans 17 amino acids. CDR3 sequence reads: CASSSTGTGGIRYEQYF. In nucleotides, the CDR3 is TGTGCCAGCAGCTCTACCGGGACAGGGGGAATTAGGTACGAGCAGTACTTC. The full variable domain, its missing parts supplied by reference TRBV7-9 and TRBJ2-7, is DTGVSQNPRHKITKRGQNVTFRCDPISEHNRLYWYRQTLGQGPEFLTYFQNEAQLEKSRLLSDRFSAERPKGSFSTLEIQRTEQGDSAMYLCASSSTGTGGIRYEQYFGPGTRLTVT.

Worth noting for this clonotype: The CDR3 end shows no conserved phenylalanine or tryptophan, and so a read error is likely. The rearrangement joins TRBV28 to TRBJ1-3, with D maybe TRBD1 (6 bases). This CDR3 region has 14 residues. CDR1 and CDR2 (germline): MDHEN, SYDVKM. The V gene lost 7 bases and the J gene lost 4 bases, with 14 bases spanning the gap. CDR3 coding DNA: TGTGCCAGCAAATCGTGGGGGACAGGAAACACCATATATCTT. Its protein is CASKSWGTGNTIYL.

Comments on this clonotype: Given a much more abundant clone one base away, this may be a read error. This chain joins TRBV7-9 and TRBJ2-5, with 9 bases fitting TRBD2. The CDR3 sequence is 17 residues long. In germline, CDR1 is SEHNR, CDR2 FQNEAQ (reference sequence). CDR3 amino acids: CASSRPLAGISKEPQYF. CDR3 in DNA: TGTGCCAGCAGCCGCCCGCTAGCGGGAATCTCTAAAGAGCCCCAGTACTTC. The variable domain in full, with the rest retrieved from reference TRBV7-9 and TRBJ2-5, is DTGVSQNPRHKITKRGQNVTFRCDPISEHNRLYWYRQTLGQGPEFLTYFQNEAQLEKSRLLSDRFSAERPKGSFSTLEIQRTEQGDSAMYLCASSRPLAGISKEPQYFGPGTRLLVL.

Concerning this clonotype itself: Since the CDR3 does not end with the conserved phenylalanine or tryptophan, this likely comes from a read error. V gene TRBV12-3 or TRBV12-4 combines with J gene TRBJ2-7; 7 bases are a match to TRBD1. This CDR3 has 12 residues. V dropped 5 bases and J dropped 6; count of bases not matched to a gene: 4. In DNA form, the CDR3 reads TGTGCCAGCAGTACAGGGGCCCCCGAGCAGTACCTC. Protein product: CASSTGAPEQYL.

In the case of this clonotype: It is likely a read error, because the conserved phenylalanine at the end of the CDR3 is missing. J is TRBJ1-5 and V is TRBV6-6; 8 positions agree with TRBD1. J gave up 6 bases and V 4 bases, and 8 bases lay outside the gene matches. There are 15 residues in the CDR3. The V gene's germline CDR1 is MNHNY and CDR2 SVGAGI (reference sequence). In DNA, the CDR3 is TGTGCCAGCAGTTCCGGACAGGGCCTGGGTCAGCCCCAGCATTAT. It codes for CASSSGQGLGQPQHY.

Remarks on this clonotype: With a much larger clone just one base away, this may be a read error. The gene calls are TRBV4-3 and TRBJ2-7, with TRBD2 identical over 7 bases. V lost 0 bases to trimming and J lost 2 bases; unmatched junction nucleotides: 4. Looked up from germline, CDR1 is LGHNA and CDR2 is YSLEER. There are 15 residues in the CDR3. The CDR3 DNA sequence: TGCGCCAGCAGCCAAGAACTAAGCGGGACCTACGAGCAGTACTTC. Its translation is CASSQELSGTYEQYF.

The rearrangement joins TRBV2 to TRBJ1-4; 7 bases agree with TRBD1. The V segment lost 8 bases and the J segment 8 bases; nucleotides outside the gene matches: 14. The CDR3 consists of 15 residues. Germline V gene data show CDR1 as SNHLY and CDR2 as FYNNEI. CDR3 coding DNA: TGTGCCAGCTCCGACGGGACAGAGCTCAGAGAAAAACTGTTTTTT. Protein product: CASSDGTELREKLFF.

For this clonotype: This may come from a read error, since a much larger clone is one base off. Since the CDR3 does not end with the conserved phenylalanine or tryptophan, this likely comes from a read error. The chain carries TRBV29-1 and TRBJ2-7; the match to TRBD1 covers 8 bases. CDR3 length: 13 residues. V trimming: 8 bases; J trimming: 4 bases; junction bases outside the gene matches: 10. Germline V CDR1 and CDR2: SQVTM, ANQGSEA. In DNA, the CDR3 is TGCAGCATAGTGCCGCAGGGGGCTTACGAGCAGTACTCC. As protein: CSIVPQGAYEQYS.

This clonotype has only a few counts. For the CDR3, the DNA is TGTGCCAGTAGTATAGCACATACCAACTATGGCTACACCTTC. Amino acid sequence: CASSIAHTNYGYTF. The J gene is TRBJ1-2, the V gene TRBV19; D gene unclear. The CDR3 spans 14 residues. Germline lookup yields CDR1 LNHDA and CDR2 SQIVND (reference sequence). V gave up 1 base and J gave up 2 bases, with 8 bases separating them.

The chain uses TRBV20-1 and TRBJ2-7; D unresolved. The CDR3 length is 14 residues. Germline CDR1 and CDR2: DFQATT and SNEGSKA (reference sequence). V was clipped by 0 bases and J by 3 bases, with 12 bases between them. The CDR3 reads CSARDRRAFYEQYF. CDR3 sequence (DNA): TGCAGTGCTAGAGACCGACGGGCCTTCTACGAGCAGTACTTC.

CDR3 sequence reads: CSVPSGSSYNEQFF. As DNA, the CDR3 is TGCAGTGTCCCTAGCGGGAGCTCCTACAATGAGCAGTTCTTC. This chain connects TRBV20-1 to TRBJ2-1; 10 bases fit TRBD2. Germline values: CDR1 DFQATT, CDR2 SNEGSKA (reference sequence). The CDR3 has 14 amino acids. V gave up 7 bases and J gave up 0 bases; unmatched junction bases: 3.

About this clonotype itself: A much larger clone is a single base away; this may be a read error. DNA of the CDR3: TGTGCCAGCCATCCCACCGGCAACTTGTGGGAGCAGTACTTC. This gives the protein CASHPTGNLWEQYF. The chain employs TRBV6-5 and TRBJ2-7; D unresolved. V lost 8 bases and J lost 7, with 21 bases in between. The CDR3 has 14 residues. Germline loops: CDR1 MNHEY, CDR2 SVGAGI.

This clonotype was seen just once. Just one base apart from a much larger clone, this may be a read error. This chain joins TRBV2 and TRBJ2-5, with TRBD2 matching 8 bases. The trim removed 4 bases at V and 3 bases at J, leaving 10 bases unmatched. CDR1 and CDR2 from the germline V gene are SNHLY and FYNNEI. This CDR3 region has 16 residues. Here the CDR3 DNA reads TGTGCCAGCAGTGGATACGGTAGCGGGGTAAAAGAGACCCAGTACTTC. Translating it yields CASSGYGSGVKETQYF.

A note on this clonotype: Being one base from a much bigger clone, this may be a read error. In nucleotides, the CDR3 is TGCAGCGTCCGATGGACTAGCGGGAAAGGTGGGGAGCTGTTTTTT. It translates to CSVRWTSGKGGELFF. The chain recombines TRBV29-1 with TRBJ2-2; TRBD2 aligns across 12 bases. V was pared by 6 bases and J by 8 bases, with 10 bases of the junction left unmatched. This CDR3 is 15 amino acids long. Germline V lookup: CDR1 SQVTM, CDR2 ANQGSEA.